This TCR beta chain came from a study of blood T cell repertoires in COVID-19. Background on the study: COVID-19 samples, acute and convalescent, were from the United States, Italy and Spain. PBMCs, B-cell-depleted T cells, or T cells were the source of the cDNA or gDNA that made up the material.

This clone was detected once. Authors' analysis steps: Counts of nucleated cells, estimated from reference gene primer amplification, were obtained. TCRdb's table, derived via immunoSEQ multiplex PCR, lists solely in-frame clones and lacks some. That table gives V, J and clone size, and the DNA gave D and trimming. Among under 300,000 clones listed, 75% to 90% were seen once. Germline V gene lookup returns CDR1 GTSNPN and CDR2 SVGIG (reference sequence). Trimming took off 3 bases at V and 1 base at J, with 10 bases between the two ends. CDR3 length: 14 residues. This TCR was recovered from a woman aged 65 to 85 with acute or convalescent COVID-19. This chain connects TRBV30 to TRBJ1-5, with a possible D match to TRBD1 (6 bases). Sequencing was done on a sample of peripheral blood. Here the CDR3 reads CAWRDTGSNQPQHF. The DNA of the CDR3 is TGTGCCTGGAGGGATACAGGGAGCAATCAGCCCCAGCATTTT.